Below, 6 T cell receptor beta chains from the same sample are listed, as sequenced in a study of patients and donors after allogeneic stem cell transplantation. A single record per CDR3 protein comes from TCRdb applying MiXCR to the RT-PCR reads. The sample consists of approximately 160,000 distinct CDR3 sequences, 24% of them appearing once. Material for sequencing was blood, either unsorted or a sorted T cell fraction (not recorded which). These TCRs come from a human donor who was either an allogeneic HSCT recipient or a stem cell or donor lymphocyte infusion donor (not recorded which). It is not recorded whose cells these are; they may come from a transplant donor.

The genes are TRBV4-3 and TRBJ2-1; TRBD1 is a possible D gene (5 bases). Trimming left V 6 bases short and J 0 bases short, with 12 bases between. This CDR3 spans 15 amino acids. Germline-derived CDR1 and CDR2 are LGHNA and YSLEER. This chain's CDR3 is CASRKGRFSYNEQFF. The CDR3 coding sequence is TGCGCCAGCAGAAAGGGGCGATTCTCCTACAATGAGCAGTTCTTC.

This clonotype was seen only a few times. The chain employs TRBV12-3 or TRBV12-4 and TRBJ2-7, with D possibly being TRBD1 or TRBD2 (5 bases each). This CDR3 has 14 residues. V was clipped by 4 bases and J by 0 bases, with 10 bases between them. The CDR3 bases are TGTGCCAGCAGTTGGGGGATTAGCTCCTACGAGCAGTACTTC. It specifies CASSWGISSYEQYF.

J is TRBJ2-2 and V is TRBV5-1; D gene unclear. V shed 0 bases and J shed 8 bases, with 5 bases lying between them. The germline gives CDR1 SGHRS, CDR2 YFSETQ. The CDR3 has 12 amino acids. In DNA form, the CDR3 reads TGCGCCAGCAGCTTGGGCCTTGGGGAGCTGTTTTTT. It encodes CASSLGLGELFF.

The rearrangement joins TRBV20-1 to TRBJ2-7, with no clear D. The CDR3 extends over 14 amino acids. Germline V CDR1 and CDR2: DFQATT, SNEGSKA (reference sequence). V lost 0 bases, J lost 1 base, and 10 bases lay in between. The CDR3 coding sequence is TGCAGTGCTAGAGAAAGGACGTTTTCCTACGAGCAGTACTTC. It translates to CSARERTFSYEQYF.

This clonotype was detected a few times. This sequence joins TRBV27 and TRBJ1-2; 9 bases are shared with TRBD1. Per the germline V gene, CDR1 is MNHEY and CDR2 is SMNVEV (reference sequence). After removal of 5 bases from V and 7 bases from J, the junction contained 8 bases not matched to a gene. CDR3 length: 14 amino acids. The CDR3 coding sequence is TGTGCCAGCAGTCACCGGACAGGGGCGCGTGGCTACACCTTC. This translates into CASSHRTGARGYTF.

This clonotype was counted only a few times. This chain joins TRBV12-3 or TRBV12-4 and TRBJ1-5; the D gene is possibly TRBD1 (6 bases). V lost 9 bases and J 3 bases, leaving 12 bases between the germline ends. CDR3 length: 13 residues. The CDR3 spells CASNRDTNQPQHF. CDR3 coding DNA: TGTGCCAGTAACCGGGACACCAATCAGCCCCAGCATTTT.